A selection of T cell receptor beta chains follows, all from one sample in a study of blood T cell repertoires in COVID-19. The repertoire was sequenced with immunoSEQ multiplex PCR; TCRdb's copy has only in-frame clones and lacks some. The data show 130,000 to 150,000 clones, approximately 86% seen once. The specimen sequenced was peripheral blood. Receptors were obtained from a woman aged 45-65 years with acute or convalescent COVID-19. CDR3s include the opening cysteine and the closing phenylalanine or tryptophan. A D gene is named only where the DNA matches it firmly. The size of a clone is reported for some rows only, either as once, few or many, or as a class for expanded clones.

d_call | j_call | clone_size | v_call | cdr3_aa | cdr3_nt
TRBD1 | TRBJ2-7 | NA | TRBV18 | CASSPPAGGNEQYF | TGTGCCAGCTCACCCCCTGCAGGGGGTAACGAGCAGTACTTC
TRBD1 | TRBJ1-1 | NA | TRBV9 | CASRTGPTMNTEAFF | TGTGCCAGTAGGACAGGGCCTACCATGAACACTGAAGCTTTCTTT
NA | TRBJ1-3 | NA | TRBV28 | CASSLGQLSGNTIYF | TGTGCCAGCAGTCTCGGACAGCTCTCTGGAAACACCATATATTTT
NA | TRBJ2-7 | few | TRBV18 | CASSPAGISYEQYF | TGTGCCAGCTCACCAGCAGGAATCTCCTACGAGCAGTACTTC
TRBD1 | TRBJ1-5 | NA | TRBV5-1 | CASSFRPGQGGNQPQHF | TGCGCCAGCAGCTTCAGGCCGGGACAGGGAGGCAATCAGCCCCAGCATTTT
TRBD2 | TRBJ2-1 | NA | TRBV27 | CASRWTSPLAGANNEQFF | TGTGCCAGCAGATGGACCTCTCCACTAGCGGGGGCGAACAATGAGCAGTTCTTC
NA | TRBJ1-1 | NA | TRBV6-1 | CASSEVGWTPNTEAFF | TGTGCCAGCAGTGAAGTGGGGTGGACACCGAACACTGAAGCTTTCTTT
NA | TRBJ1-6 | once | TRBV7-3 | CASSLTMDTMYNSPLHF | TGTGCCAGCAGCTTAACAATGGACACAATGTATAATTCACCCCTCCACTTT
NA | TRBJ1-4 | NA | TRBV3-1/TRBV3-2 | CASSHQWGQREKLFF | TGTGCCAGCAGTCATCAATGGGGGCAGAGGGAAAAACTGTTTTTT
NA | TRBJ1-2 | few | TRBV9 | CASSADTSLYGYTF | TGTGCCAGCAGCGCGGACACCAGTCTGTATGGCTACACCTTC
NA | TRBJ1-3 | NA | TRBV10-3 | CAISEIYPREGTDRGNTIYF | TGTGCCATCAGTGAAATATACCCCAGAGAGGGAACAGACCGAGGAAACACCATATATTTT
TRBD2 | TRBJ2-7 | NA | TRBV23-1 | CASSQASGSSHEQYF | TGCGCCAGCAGTCAAGCTAGCGGGAGTAGCCACGAGCAGTACTTC
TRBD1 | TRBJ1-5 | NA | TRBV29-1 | CSVVVSGGTPQHF | TGCAGCGTGGTCGTATCAGGGGGAACACCCCAGCATTTT
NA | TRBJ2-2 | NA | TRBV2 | CASSAQGTGELFF | TGTGCCAGCAGCGCACAGGGCACCGGGGAGCTGTTTTTT
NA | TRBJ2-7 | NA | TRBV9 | CASSVGTGWSDEQYF | TGTGCCAGCAGCGTAGGTACAGGGTGGTCGGACGAGCAGTACTTC
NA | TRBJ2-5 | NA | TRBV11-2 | CASSSTGQETQYF | TGTGCCAGCAGCTCGACAGGACAAGAGACCCAGTACTTC
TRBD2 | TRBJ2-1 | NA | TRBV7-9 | CASSSGLAALSYNEQFF | TGTGCCAGCAGCTCCGGACTAGCGGCACTCTCCTACAATGAGCAGTTCTTC
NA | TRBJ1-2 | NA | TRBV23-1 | CASSQPAGSSYGYTF | TGCGCCAGCAGTCAACCCGCAGGCTCGAGCTATGGCTACACCTTC
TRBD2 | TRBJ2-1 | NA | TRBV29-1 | CRVERESYNEQFF | TGCAGGGTTGAGCGGGAGTCCTACAATGAGCAGTTCTTC
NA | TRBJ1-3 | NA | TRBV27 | CASSLGEAPGNTIYF | TGTGCCAGCAGTTTAGGGGAGGCCCCTGGAAACACCATATATTTT
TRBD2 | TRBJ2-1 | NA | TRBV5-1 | CASSLEAGGHNEQFF | TGCGCCAGCAGCTTGGAGGCGGGGGGGCACAATGAGCAGTTCTTC
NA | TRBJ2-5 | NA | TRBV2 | CASSEEGAVETQYF | TGTGCCAGCAGTGAGGAGGGGGCTGTGGAGACCCAGTACTTC
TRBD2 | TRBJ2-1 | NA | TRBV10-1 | CASSESGTSGRFGNEQFF | TGCGCCAGCAGTGAGTCGGGGACTAGCGGGAGATTTGGGAATGAGCAGTTCTTC
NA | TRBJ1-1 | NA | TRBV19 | CASSRGARIPEAFF | TGTGCCAGTAGTCGGGGGGCGCGGATCCCTGAAGCTTTCTTT
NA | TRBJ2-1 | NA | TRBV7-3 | CASSLLGGPYNEQFF | TGTGCCAGCAGCCTACTGGGGGGGCCCTACAATGAGCAGTTCTTC
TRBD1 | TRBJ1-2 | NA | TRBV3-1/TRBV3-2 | CASSQDYRGRGYTF | TGTGCCAGCAGCCAAGATTACAGGGGCCGTGGCTACACCTTC
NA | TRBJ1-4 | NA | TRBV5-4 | CASSLAPGSEEKLFF | TGTGCCAGCAGCTTGGCCCCGGGGTCCGAGGAAAAACTGTTTTTT
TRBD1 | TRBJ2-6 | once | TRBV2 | CASSESTGQPLSGANVLTF | TGTGCCAGCAGTGAAAGTACGGGACAGCCCTTATCTGGGGCCAACGTCCTGACTTTC
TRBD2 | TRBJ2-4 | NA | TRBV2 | CASSAPALAGGLAKNIQYF | TGTGCCAGCAGTGCCCCGGCGCTAGCGGGGGGGCTGGCCAAAAACATTCAGTACTTC
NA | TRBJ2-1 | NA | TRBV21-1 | CASSIAANEQFF | TGTGCCAGCAGTATAGCGGCCAATGAGCAGTTCTTC
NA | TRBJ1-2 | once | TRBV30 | CAWTGVGGYTF | TGTGCCTGGACAGGGGTAGGGGGCTACACCTTC
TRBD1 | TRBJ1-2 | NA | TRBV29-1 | CSVEGDEGGGGYTF | TGCAGCGTTGAAGGAGACGAAGGGGGCGGTGGCTACACCTTC
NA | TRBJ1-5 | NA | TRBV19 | CASSTPASSNQPQHF | TGTGCCAGTAGTACCCCAGCGTCAAGCAATCAGCCCCAGCATTTT
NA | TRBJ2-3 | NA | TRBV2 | CASSEAGAGSTDTQYF | TGTGCCAGCAGTGAAGCTGGGGCAGGGAGCACAGATACGCAGTATTTT
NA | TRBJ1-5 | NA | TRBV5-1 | CASSLEQDQHF | TGCGCCAGCAGCTTGGAACAGGACCAGCATTTT
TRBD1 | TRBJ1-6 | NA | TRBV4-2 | CASSQVRQGNSPLHF | TGTGCCAGCAGCCAAGTTAGACAGGGGAATTCACCCCTCCACTTT
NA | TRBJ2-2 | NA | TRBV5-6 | CASSFPQGPSSNTGELFF | TGTGCCAGCAGCTTTCCGCAGGGGCCCTCTTCGAACACCGGGGAGCTGTTTTTT
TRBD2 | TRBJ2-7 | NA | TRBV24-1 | CATSALGTSGTEQYF | TGTGCCACCAGTGCGTTAGGGACTAGCGGGACCGAGCAGTACTTC